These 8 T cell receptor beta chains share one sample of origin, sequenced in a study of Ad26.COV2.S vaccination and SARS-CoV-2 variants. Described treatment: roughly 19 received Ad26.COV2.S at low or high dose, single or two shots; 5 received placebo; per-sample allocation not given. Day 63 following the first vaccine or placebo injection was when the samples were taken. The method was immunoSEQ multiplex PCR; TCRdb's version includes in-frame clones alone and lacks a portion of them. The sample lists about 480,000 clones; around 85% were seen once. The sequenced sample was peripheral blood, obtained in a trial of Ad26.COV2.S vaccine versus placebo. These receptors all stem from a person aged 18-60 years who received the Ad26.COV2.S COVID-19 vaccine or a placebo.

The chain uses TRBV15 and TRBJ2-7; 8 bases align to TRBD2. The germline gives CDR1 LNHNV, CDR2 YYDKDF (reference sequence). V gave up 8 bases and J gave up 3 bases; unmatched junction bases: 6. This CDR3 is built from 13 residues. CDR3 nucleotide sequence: TGTGCCACCGCTTTAGCGGGAAGCTACGAGCAGTACTTC. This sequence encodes CATALAGSYEQYF.

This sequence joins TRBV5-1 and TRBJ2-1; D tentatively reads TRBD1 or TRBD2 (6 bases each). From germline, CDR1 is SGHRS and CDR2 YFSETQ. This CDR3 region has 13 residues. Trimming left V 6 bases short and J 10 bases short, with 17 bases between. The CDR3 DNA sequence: TGCGCCAGCAATTACCCCCTCGGGGGCGAGCAGTTCTTC. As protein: CASNYPLGGEQFF.

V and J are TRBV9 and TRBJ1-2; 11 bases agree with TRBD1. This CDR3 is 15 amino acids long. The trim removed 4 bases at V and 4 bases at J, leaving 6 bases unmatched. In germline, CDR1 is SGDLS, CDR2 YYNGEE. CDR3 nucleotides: TGTGCCAGCAGCATACGGACAGGGGGCGGCTATGGCTACACCTTC. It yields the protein CASSIRTGGGYGYTF.

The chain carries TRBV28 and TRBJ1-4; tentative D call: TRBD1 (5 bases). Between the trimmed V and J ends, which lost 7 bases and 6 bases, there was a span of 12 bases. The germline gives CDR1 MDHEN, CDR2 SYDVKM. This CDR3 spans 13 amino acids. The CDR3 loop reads CASNGEGYEKLFF. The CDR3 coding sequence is TGTGCCAGCAACGGCGAGGGGTATGAAAAACTGTTTTTT.

In nucleotides, the CDR3 is TGTGCCAGCAGTCCCTTCCCTAACACTGAAGCTTTCTTT. Translating gives CASSPFPNTEAFF. The gene calls are TRBV12-3 or TRBV12-4 and TRBJ1-1, with D uncertain. The CDR3 is 13 amino acids. Deletions cut 5 bases from V and 2 bases from J, with 9 bases between.

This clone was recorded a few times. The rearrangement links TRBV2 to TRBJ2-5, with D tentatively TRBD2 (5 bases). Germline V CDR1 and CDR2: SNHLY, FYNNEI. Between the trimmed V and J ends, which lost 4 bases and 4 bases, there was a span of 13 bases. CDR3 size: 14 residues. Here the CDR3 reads CASSAKLVPETQYF. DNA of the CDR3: TGTGCCAGCAGTGCTAAACTAGTCCCAGAGACCCAGTACTTC.

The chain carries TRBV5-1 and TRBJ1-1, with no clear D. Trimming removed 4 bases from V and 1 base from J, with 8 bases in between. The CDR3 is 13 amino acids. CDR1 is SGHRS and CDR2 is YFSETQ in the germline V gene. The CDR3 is CASSQEPNTEAFF. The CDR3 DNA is TGCGCCAGCAGCCAAGAACCGAACACTGAAGCTTTCTTT.

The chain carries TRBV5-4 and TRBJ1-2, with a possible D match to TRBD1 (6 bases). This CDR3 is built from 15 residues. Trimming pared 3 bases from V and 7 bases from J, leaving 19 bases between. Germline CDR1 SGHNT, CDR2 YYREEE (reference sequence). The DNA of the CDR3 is TGTGCCAGCAGCTCGGACAAGGACAGAGTTTCTGGCTACACCTTC. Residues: CASSSDKDRVSGYTF.